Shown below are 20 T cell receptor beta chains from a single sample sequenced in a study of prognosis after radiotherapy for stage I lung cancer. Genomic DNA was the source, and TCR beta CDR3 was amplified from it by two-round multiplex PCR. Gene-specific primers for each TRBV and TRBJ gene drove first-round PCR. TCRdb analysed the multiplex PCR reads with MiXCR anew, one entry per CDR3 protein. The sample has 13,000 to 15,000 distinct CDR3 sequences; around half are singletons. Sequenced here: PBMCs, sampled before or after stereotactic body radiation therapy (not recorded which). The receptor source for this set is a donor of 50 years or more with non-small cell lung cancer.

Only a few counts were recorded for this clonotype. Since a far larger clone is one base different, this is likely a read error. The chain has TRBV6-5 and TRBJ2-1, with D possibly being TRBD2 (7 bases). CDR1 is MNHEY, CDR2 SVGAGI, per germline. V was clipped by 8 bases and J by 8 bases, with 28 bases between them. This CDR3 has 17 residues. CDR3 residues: CASGSLGEGGVGDEQFF. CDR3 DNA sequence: TGTGCCAGCGGTTCCCTCGGAGAGGGGGGGGTAGGTGATGAGCAGTTCTTC.

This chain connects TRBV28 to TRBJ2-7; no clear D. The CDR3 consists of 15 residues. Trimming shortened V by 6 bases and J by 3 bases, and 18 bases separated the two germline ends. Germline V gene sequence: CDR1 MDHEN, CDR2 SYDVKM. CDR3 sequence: CASSTFREPFYEQYF. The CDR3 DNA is TGTGCCAGCAGCACATTTAGGGAACCATTCTACGAGCAGTACTTC.

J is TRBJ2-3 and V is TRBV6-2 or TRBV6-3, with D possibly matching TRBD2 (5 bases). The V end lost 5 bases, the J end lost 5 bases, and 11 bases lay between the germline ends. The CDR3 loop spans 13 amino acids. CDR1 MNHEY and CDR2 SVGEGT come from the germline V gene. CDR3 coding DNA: TGTGCCAGCAGTAGACAAGGGAGAGATACGCAGTATTTT. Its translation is CASSRQGRDTQYF.

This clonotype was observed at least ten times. The DNA for the CDR3 is TGCGCCAGCAGCTTGGTTGGGAAAGAGACCCAGTACTTC. Residues: CASSLVGKETQYF. The chain has TRBV5-1 and TRBJ2-5; D is unresolved. The CDR3 is made up of 13 amino acids. V lost 0 bases, J lost 3 bases, and 6 bases lay in between. CDR1 and CDR2 (germline): SGHRS, YFSETQ.

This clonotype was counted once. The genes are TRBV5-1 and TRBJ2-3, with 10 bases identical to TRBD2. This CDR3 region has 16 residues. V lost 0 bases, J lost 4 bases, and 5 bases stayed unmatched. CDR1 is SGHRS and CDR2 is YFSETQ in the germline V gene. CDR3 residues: CASSLGLAGVADTQYF. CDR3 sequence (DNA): TGCGCCAGCAGCTTGGGGCTAGCGGGAGTTGCAGATACGCAGTATTTT.

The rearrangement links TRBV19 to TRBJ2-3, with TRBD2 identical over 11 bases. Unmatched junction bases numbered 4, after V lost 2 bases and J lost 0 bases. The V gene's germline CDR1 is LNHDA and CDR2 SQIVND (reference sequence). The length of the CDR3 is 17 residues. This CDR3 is CASSIRTSGSSTDTQYF. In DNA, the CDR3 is TGTGCCAGTAGTATAAGGACTAGCGGGTCTAGCACAGATACGCAGTATTTT.

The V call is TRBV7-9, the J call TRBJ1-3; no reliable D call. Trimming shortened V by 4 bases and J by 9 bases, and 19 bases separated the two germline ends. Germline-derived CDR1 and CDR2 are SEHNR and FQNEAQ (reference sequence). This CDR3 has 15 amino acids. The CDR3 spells CASSWVRPFEGTIYF. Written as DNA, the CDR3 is TGTGCCAGCAGCTGGGTGAGGCCTTTCGAGGGCACCATATATTTT. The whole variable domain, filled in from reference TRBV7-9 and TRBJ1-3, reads DTGVSQNPRHKITKRGQNVTFRCDPISEHNRLYWYRQTLGQGPEFLTYFQNEAQLEKSRLLSDRFSAERPKGSFSTLEIQRTEQGDSAMYLCASSWVRPFEGTIYFGEGSWLTVV.

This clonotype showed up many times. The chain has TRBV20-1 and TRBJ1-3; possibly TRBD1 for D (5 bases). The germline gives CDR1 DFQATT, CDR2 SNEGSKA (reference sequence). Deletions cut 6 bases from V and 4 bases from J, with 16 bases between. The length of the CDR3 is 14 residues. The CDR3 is CSALDRGHGNTIYF. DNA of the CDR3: TGCAGTGCGCTTGATCGGGGCCACGGAAACACCATATATTTT.

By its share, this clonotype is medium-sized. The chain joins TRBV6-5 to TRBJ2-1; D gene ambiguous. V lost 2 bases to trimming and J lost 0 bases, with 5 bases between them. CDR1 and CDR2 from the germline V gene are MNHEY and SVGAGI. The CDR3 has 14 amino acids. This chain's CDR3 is CASSYGSSYNEQFF. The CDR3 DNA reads TGTGCCAGCAGTTACGGCAGCTCCTACAATGAGCAGTTCTTC.

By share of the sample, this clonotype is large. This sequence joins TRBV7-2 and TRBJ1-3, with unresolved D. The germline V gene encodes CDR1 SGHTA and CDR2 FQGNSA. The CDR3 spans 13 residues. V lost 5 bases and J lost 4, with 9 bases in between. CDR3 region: CASSPNQGNTIYF. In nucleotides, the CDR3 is TGTGCCAGCAGCCCGAATCAGGGAAACACCATATATTTT.

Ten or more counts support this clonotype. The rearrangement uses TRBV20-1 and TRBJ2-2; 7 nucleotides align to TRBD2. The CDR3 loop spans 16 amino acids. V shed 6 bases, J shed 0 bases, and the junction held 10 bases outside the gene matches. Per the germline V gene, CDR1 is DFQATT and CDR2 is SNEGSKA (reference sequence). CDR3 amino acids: CSATSSGHANTGELFF. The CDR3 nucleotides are TGCAGTGCCACATCTAGCGGCCACGCGAACACCGGGGAGCTGTTTTTT.

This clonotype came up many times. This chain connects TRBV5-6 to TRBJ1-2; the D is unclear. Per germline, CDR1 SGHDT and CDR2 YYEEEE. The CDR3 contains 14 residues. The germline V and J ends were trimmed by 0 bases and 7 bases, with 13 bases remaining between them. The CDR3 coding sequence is TGTGCCAGCAGCTTGGCCGCGGGGATGGGTGGCTACACCTTC. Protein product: CASSLAAGMGGYTF.

The CDR3 DNA sequence: TGTGCCAGCAGTCAAAGCGGGAGGTCTTACAATGAGCAGTTCTTC. Translation: CASSQSGRSYNEQFF. The chain carries TRBV27 and TRBJ2-1; 9 bases match TRBD2. V shed 5 bases and J 4 bases; nucleotides not matched to a gene: 6. The V gene's germline CDR1 is MNHEY and CDR2 SMNVEV (reference sequence). This CDR3 comprises 15 residues.

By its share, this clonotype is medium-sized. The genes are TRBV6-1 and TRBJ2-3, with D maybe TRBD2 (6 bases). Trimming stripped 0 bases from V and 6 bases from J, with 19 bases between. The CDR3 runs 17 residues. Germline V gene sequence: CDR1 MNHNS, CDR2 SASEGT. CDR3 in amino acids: CASSEALGSGSSDTQYF. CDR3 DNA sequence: TGTGCCAGCAGTGAAGCGTTGGGTAGCGGCTCGTCCGATACGCAGTATTTT.

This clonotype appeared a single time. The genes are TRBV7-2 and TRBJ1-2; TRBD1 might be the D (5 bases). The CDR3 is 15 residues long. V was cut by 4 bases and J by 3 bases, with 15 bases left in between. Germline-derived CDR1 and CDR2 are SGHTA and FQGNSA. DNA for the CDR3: TGTGCCAGCAGCTCCGACAGTGGGGTAGACTATGGCTACACCTTC. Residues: CASSSDSGVDYGYTF. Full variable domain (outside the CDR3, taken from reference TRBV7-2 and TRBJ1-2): GAGVSQSPSNKVTEKGKDVELRCDPISGHTALYWYRQSLGQGLEFLIYFQGNSAPDKSGLPSDRFSAERTGGSVSTLTIQRTQQEDSAVYLCASSSDSGVDYGYTFGSGTRLTVV.

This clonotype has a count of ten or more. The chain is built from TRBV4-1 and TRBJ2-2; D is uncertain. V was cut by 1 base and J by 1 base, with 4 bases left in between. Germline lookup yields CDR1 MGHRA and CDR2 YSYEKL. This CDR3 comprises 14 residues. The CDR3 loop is CASSQVQNTGELFF. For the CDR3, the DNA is TGCGCCAGCAGCCAAGTCCAGAACACCGGGGAGCTGTTTTTT.

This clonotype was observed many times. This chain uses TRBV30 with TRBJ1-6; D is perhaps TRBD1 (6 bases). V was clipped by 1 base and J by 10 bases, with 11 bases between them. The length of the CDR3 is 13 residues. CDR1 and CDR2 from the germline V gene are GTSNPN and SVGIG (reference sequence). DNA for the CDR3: TGTGCCTGGAGTGCCGGGGGGCAGTCACCCCTCCACTTT. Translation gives CAWSAGGQSPLHF. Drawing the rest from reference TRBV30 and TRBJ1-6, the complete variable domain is SQTIHQWPATLVQPVGSPLSLECTVEGTSNPNLYWYRQAAGRGLQLLFYSVGIGQISSEVPQNLSASRPQDRQFILSSKKLLLSDSGFYLCAWSAGGQSPLHFGNGTRLTVT.

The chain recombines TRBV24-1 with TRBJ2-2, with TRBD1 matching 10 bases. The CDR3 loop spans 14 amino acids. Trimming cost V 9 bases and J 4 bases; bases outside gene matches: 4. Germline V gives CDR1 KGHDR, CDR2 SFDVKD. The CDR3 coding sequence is TGTGCCACCGGTTGGGACAGGGGCACCGGGGAGCTGTTTTTT. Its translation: CATGWDRGTGELFF.

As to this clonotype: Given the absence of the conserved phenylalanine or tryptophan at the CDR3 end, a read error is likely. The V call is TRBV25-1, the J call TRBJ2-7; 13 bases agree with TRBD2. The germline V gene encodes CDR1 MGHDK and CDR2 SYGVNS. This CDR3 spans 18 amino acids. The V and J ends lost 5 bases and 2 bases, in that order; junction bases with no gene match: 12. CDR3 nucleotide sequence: TGTGCCAGCAGTCGAAACCTTGGACTAGCGGGGGCTCCCTACGAGCAGTACCTC. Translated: CASSRNLGLAGAPYEQYL.

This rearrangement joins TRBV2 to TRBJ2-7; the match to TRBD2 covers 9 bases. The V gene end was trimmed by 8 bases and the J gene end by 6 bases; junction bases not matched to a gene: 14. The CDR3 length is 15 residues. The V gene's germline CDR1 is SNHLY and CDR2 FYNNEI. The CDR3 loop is CASAKFSGGVAEQYF. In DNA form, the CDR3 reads TGTGCCAGCGCCAAATTTAGCGGGGGTGTGGCCGAGCAGTACTTC.